This entry lists 20 T cell receptor beta chains sequenced from one sample in a study of neurological immune-mediated disorders. Using its own MiXCR run on the 5' RACE reads, TCRdb lists one record per CDR3 protein. The sample has approximately 100,000 distinct CDR3 sequences; 10% to 11% are singletons. The time point denotes: longitudinal time-point 3. The source material was PBMCs. Source of these receptors: a female donor with HTLV-1-associated myelopathy (HAM/TSP).

CDR3 nucleotides: TGCGCCAGCAGTTACCAACAGGTTCGGAATAAAAAACTGTTTTTT. Its protein is CASSYQQVRNKKLFF. The rearrangement links TRBV5-1 to TRBJ1-4, with D perhaps matching TRBD1 (5 bases). V lost 5 bases to trimming and J lost 9 bases, with 20 bases between them. Germline-derived CDR1 and CDR2 are SGHRS and YFSETQ. CDR3 length: 15 amino acids.

The genes are TRBV6-5 and TRBJ2-7, with a weak D call TRBD1 (5 bases). CDR3 size: 13 residues. The V gene's germline CDR1 is MNHEY and CDR2 SVGAGI. Between the trimmed V and J ends, which lost 6 bases and 3 bases, there was a span of 12 bases. In DNA, the CDR3 is TGTGCCAGCAGACCAACAGGTTACTACGAGCAGTACTTC. Protein product: CASRPTGYYEQYF.

This clonotype was recorded at least ten times. This chain links TRBV7-3 with TRBJ2-1, with D possibly being TRBD1 (6 bases). V lost 2 bases and J lost 1, with 9 bases in between. CDR1 SGHTA and CDR2 FQGTGA come from the germline V gene. The CDR3 is made up of 15 amino acids. This CDR3 is CASSLRDTSYNEQFF. The CDR3 coding sequence is TGTGCCAGCAGCTTACGGGACACATCCTACAATGAGCAGTTCTTC. Variable domain in full (rest from reference TRBV7-3 and TRBJ2-1): GAGVSQTPSNKVTEKGKYVELRCDPISGHTALYWYRQSLGQGPEFLIYFQGTGAADDSGLPNDRFFAVRPEGSVSTLKIQRTERGDSAVYLCASSLRDTSYNEQFFGPGTRLTVL.

This clonotype occurred a few times. The chain uses TRBV20-1 and TRBJ2-4; TRBD2 matches at 11 bases. Germline assignment: CDR1 DFQATT and CDR2 SNEGSKA (reference sequence). The CDR3 is 16 amino acids. The V gene end was trimmed by 1 base and the J gene end by 7 bases; junction bases not matched to a gene: 9. CDR3 in DNA: TGCAGTGCTAGAGTTAGCGGGGGGGCCGGATTCAACATTCAGTACTTC. It yields the protein CSARVSGGAGFNIQYF.

This clonotype was counted ten times or more. The chain uses TRBV27 and TRBJ2-2, with 8 bases lining up with TRBD2. The CDR3 runs 17 residues. Unmatched junction bases numbered 12, after V lost 3 bases and J lost 6 bases. Germline V gene sequence: CDR1 MNHEY, CDR2 SMNVEV (reference sequence). The CDR3 bases are TGTGCCAGCAGTTTGTCTTTGTTAACTAGCGGCCCCGGGGAGCTGTTTTTT. This encodes CASSLSLLTSGPGELFF.

This clonotype was picked up many times. V is TRBV7-9 and J is TRBJ2-7, with TRBD1 identical over 9 bases. Germline trimming cut 10 bases from V and 2 bases from J; bases unmatched to any gene: 3. Germline V lookup: CDR1 SEHNR, CDR2 FQNEAQ (reference sequence). The CDR3 is 12 amino acids. CDR3 region: CATGTGTYEQYF. In DNA form, the CDR3 reads TGTGCCACCGGGACAGGGACCTACGAGCAGTACTTC. Complete variable domain (other parts from reference TRBV7-9 and TRBJ2-7): DTGVSQNPRHKITKRGQNVTFRCDPISEHNRLYWYRQTLGQGPEFLTYFQNEAQLEKSRLLSDRFSAERPKGSFSTLEIQRTEQGDSAMYLCATGTGTYEQYFGPGTRLTVT.

This clonotype has just a few counts. The J gene is TRBJ2-5, the V gene TRBV25-1; possible D gene TRBD2, 5 bases. V was clipped by 5 bases and J by 4 bases, with 11 bases between them. This CDR3 contains 13 residues. Germline V gene data show CDR1 as MGHDK and CDR2 as SYGVNS. The CDR3 sequence is CASSLTRGETQYF. The CDR3 coding sequence is TGTGCCAGCAGTTTGACACGGGGAGAGACCCAGTACTTC. Combining the CDR3 with reference TRBV25-1 and TRBJ2-5 gives the whole variable domain EADIYQTPRYLVIGTGKKITLECSQTMGHDKMYWYQQDPGMELHLIHYSYGVNSTEKGDLSSESTVSRIRTEHFPLTLESARPSHTSQYLCASSLTRGETQYFGPGTRLLVL.

This clonotype has at least ten counts. The chain couples TRBV5-1 to TRBJ2-2; the D is unclear. Germline V CDR1 and CDR2: SGHRS, YFSETQ. V lost 0 bases to trimming and J lost 4 bases, with 13 bases between them. The CDR3 totals 16 residues. This chain's CDR3 is CASSLALATGTGELFF. The CDR3 DNA sequence: TGCGCCAGCAGCTTGGCTCTTGCGACCGGCACCGGGGAGCTGTTTTTT.

The sample holds many counts of this clonotype. The genes are TRBV20-1 and TRBJ2-2, with unresolved D. V was shortened by 3 bases and J by 5 bases, with 22 bases between the two germline ends. Germline CDR1 DFQATT, CDR2 SNEGSKA (reference sequence). CDR3 length: 17 residues. CDR3 protein: CSASPGALGTPTGELFF. DNA for the CDR3: TGCAGTGCTAGCCCCGGAGCTTTGGGTACCCCGACCGGGGAGCTGTTTTTT.

In this sample, this clonotype turned up many times. The chain employs TRBV6-5 and TRBJ2-7, with a weak D call TRBD1 (5 bases). V was pared by 8 bases and J by 2 bases, with 19 bases between. The CDR3 is 15 residues long. Germline V lookup: CDR1 MNHEY, CDR2 SVGAGI. Here the CDR3 DNA reads TGTGCCAGCCGCAAAAAGGACACCATAACCTACGAGCAGTACTTC. It yields the protein CASRKKDTITYEQYF.

This clonotype came up many times. J is TRBJ2-7 and V is TRBV20-1; D not resolved. V was shortened by 6 bases and J by 3 bases, with 9 bases between the two germline ends. The CDR3 loop spans 11 amino acids. Looked up from germline, CDR1 is DFQATT and CDR2 is SNEGSKA (reference sequence). The CDR3 DNA is TGCAGTGCCCGCGCCGTCTACGAGCAGTACTTC. Translated: CSARAVYEQYF.

This clonotype was seen at least ten times. This chain joins TRBV20-1 and TRBJ2-3, with 7 bases matching TRBD2. This CDR3 is 12 amino acids long. Losses at the gene ends were 6 bases for V and 4 bases for J; bases not matched to a gene: 4. Per germline, CDR1 DFQATT and CDR2 SNEGSKA (reference sequence). This chain's CDR3 is CSARTRADTQYF. The CDR3 DNA reads as TGCAGTGCAAGGACTAGGGCAGATACGCAGTATTTT.

This clonotype was observed at least ten times. One junction end does not reproduce the germline sequence, and a read error may be involved. V and J are TRBV7-9 and TRBJ2-3, with D unresolved. Germline CDR1 SEHNR, CDR2 FQNEAQ (reference sequence). The CDR3 has 11 amino acids. The DNA for the CDR3 is TGTGCCAGCAGCTTAGGGACCGGAAAGCATTTT. Its translation is CASSLGTGKHF.

This clonotype showed up many times. The V gene is TRBV5-5, the J gene TRBJ2-1; TRBD1 aligns across 7 bases. This CDR3 contains 16 residues. V was clipped by 4 bases and J by 1 base; unmatched bases: 8. Germline CDR1 is SGHKS and CDR2 is YYEKEE (reference sequence). CDR3 bases: TGTGCCAGCAGCCCGGACAGGACCCCTTCCTACAATGAGCAGTTCTTC. It specifies CASSPDRTPSYNEQFF.

This clonotype turned up a few times. V usage is TRBV5-1 and J usage is TRBJ1-4; TRBD1 matches at 9 bases. CDR3 length equals 15 residues. The germline V gene encodes CDR1 SGHRS and CDR2 YFSETQ. V gave up 4 bases and J gave up 4 bases; unmatched junction bases: 5. Here the CDR3 DNA reads TGCGCCAGCAGCCGGACAGGGGATAATAATGAAAAACTGTTTTTT. Translation gives CASSRTGDNNEKLFF.

Of note for this clonotype: A read error may explain this, as a much larger clone is one base away. The CDR3 DNA reads as TGTGCCAGCAGCACTAGCCGTTACAAGCAGTACTTC. It codes for CASSTSRYKQYF. This chain uses TRBV7-2 with TRBJ2-7; weak D call: TRBD2 (6 bases). The CDR3 runs to 12 residues. V shed 5 bases and J shed 8 bases, with 13 bases lying between them. Per germline, CDR1 SGHTA and CDR2 FQGNSA.

This sequence joins TRBV20-1 and TRBJ2-7, with no clear D. CDR1 is DFQATT, CDR2 SNEGSKA, per germline (reference sequence). The CDR3 covers 10 residues. The germline V and J ends were trimmed by 5 bases and 5 bases, with 7 bases remaining between them. Written as DNA, the CDR3 is TGCAGTGCTTCAGACCACGAGCAGTACTTC. This translates into CSASDHEQYF.

With regard to this clonotype: A much larger clone lies one base from this, so it may be a read error. The chain couples TRBV9 to TRBJ2-3, with TRBD2 as a possible D gene (7 bases). The germline CDR1 and CDR2 sequences are SGDLS and YYNGEE. The CDR3 runs to 16 residues. CDR3 sequence: CACSVRGGRNTDTQYF. The CDR3 region has the DNA TGTGCCTGCAGCGTAAGGGGGGGGCGTAACACAGATACGCAGTATTTT.

This clonotype was found a few times. The genes are TRBV20-1 and TRBJ1-2; maybe TRBD1 (5 bases). Germline CDR1 and CDR2: DFQATT and SNEGSKA (reference sequence). V dropped 5 bases and J dropped 4 bases, with 14 bases sitting between them. The CDR3 is 13 amino acids. The CDR3 DNA reads as TGCAGTGCTTTTCTCGGACATAGCTATGGCTACACCTTC. It is translated as CSAFLGHSYGYTF.

At least ten counts were recorded for this clonotype. The chain uses TRBV27 and TRBJ2-3; 12 bases align to TRBD2. The CDR3 covers 16 residues. Trimming at V came to 5 bases and at J to 3 bases, leaving 6 bases not matched to a gene. Per germline, CDR1 MNHEY and CDR2 SMNVEV (reference sequence). The CDR3 reads CASSPFTSGGTDTQYF. The CDR3, as DNA: TGTGCCAGCAGTCCGTTTACTAGCGGGGGGACAGATACGCAGTATTTT.